These T cell receptor beta chains were read from a single sample in a study of T cell repertoires in cytomegalovirus infection. TCRdb redid the calling of the reads with MiXCR, one entry per CDR3 protein. The data hold fewer than 300,000 distinct CDR3 sequences, with about 25% observed a single time. The sequencing sample was made of PBMCs. These receptors were obtained from a human donor in good health (CMV status not recorded). Some clones in this sample may be carry-over from other donors' samples. CDR3s include the opening cysteine and the closing phenylalanine or tryptophan.

v_gene	j_gene	CDR3aa
TRBV24-1	TRBJ2-6	CATSAPGGANVLTF
TRBV7-9	TRBJ1-4	CASSLGATDADQLFF
TRBV20-1	TRBJ2-1	CSARVLESSAYNEQFF
TRBV20-1	TRBJ2-2	CSARDPRGTNTGELFF
TRBV18	TRBJ2-7	CASSSTSGSSYEQYF
TRBV10-2	TRBJ2-3	CASSPPGSDTQYF
TRBV28	TRBJ1-1	CASSPGQAPNTEAFF
TRBV7-9	TRBJ2-7	CASSLELVEQYF
TRBV11-2	TRBJ2-7	CATRQGQTSYEQYF
TRBV28	TRBJ2-7	CASRTGLEQYF
TRBV6-2/TRBV6-3	TRBJ2-6	CASNKRDSGANVLTF
TRBV7-2	TRBJ1-4	CASSLAGSNNEKLFF
TRBV24-1	TRBJ2-7	CATSGWTGSSYEQYF
TRBV20-1	TRBJ2-1	CSFYRVYNEQFF
TRBV7-9	TRBJ1-5	CASSTGPGEPQHF
TRBV19	TRBJ2-2	CASSARRTNTGELFF
TRBV5-1	TRBJ1-4	CASSPTGTGNEKLFF
TRBV5-1	TRBJ2-7	CASSLALLTEQYF
TRBV7-3	TRBJ2-1	CASSSGLAGMNEQFF
TRBV29-1	TRBJ1-2	CTHKRWTDYGYTF
TRBV7-2	TRBJ1-5	CASSLRGGGNQPQHF
TRBV20-1	TRBJ2-3	CSGGTGPADTQYF
TRBV12-3/TRBV12-4	TRBJ2-5	CASRPTSGKETQYF
TRBV7-2	TRBJ2-1	CASSGAGVLYNEQFF